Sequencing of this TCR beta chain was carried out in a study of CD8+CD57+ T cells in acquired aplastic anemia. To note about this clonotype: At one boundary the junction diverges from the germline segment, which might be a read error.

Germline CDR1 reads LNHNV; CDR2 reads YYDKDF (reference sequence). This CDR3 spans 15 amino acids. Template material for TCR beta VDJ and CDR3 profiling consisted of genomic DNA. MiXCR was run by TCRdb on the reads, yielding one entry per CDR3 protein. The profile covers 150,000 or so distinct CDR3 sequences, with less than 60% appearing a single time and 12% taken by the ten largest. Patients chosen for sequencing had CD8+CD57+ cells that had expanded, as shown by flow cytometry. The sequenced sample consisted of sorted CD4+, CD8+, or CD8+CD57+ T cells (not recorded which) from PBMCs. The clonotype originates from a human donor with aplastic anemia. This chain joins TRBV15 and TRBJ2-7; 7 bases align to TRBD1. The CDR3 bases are TGTGCCACCAGCAGGGAGATCCCGGGGACAGCCGAGCAGTACTTT. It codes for CATSREIPGTAEQYF.